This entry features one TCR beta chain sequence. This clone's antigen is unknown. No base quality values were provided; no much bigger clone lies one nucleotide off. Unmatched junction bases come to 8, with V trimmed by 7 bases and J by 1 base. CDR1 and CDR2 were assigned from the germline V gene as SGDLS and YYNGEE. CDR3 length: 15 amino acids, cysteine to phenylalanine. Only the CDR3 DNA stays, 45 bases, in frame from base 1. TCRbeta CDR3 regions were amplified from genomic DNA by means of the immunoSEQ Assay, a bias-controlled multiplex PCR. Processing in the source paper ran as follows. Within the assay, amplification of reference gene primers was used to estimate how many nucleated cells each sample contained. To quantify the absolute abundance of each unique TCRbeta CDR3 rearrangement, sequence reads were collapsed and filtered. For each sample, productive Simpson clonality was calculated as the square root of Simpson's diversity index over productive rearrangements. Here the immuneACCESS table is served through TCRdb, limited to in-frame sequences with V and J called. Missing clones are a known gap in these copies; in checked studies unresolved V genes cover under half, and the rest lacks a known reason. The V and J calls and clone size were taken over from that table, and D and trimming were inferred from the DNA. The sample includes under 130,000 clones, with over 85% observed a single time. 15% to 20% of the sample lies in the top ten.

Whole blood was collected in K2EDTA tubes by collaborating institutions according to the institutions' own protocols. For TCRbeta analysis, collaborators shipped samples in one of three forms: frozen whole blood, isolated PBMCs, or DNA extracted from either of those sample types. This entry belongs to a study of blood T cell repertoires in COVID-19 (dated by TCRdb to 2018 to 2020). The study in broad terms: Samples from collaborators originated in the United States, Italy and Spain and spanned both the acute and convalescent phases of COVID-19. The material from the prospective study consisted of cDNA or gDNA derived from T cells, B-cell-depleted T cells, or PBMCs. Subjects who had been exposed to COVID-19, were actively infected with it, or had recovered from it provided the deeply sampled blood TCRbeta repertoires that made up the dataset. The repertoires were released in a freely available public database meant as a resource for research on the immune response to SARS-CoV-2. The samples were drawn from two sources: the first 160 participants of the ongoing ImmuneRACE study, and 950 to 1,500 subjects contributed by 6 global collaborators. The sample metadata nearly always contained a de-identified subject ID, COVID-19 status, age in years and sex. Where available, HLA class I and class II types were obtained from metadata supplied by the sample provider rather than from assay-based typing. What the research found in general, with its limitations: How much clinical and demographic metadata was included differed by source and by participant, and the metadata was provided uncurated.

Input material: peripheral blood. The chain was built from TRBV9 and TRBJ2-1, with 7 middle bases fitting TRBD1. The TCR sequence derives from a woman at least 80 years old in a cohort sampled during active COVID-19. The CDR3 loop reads CASVPQGVSYNEQFF. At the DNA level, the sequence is TGTGCCAGCGTCCCCCAGGGGGTTTCCTACAATGAGCAGTTCTTC.